This record covers a single TCR beta chain. The table lists this clonotype with a count of one. Its binding antigen is unknown. No much larger clone exists at a distance of one base, and base qualities are not known. A read on its own is weak evidence. The sample comes from a study of T-cell reconstitution after alpha-beta-depleted transplantation in children (dated by TCRdb to 2016 to 2017). In the study overall: Using TCR repertoire profiling, the study quantitatively followed how T-cell immune reconstitution unfolded in children after TCRalphabeta/CD19-depleted allogeneic hematopoietic cell transplantation. General findings and caveats noted by the study authors: Hyperexpanded clone frequencies declined over subsequent months; after one year, T-cell counts and TCRbeta diversity were mostly attributed to newly produced T cells. Apparently early alphabetaT-cell count recovery about two months after transplant reportedly relied on only several hundred rapidly expanded clones derived from non-depleted graft cells. In some patients, the high TCRbeta diversity seen at day 60 was put down to recipient T cells and intrathymic progenitors that had survived conditioning.

The method was PCR. Sequencing was performed on an Illumina HiSeq 2500. TCR library preparation used molecular barcoding, with unique molecular identifiers applied to normalize quantification of the TCRbeta repertoire. In TCRdb, the public reads were trimmed at Q25 with fastp and aligned with MiXCR, with productive beta chains retained. Duplicate CDR3 protein sequences are folded into a single record with the most common DNA and genes. The sample records roughly 670,000 distinct CDR3 sequences, over 10% of which are singletons. The ten most abundant clones make up roughly 0.77% of the sample. According to the study, the label for this sample's treatment or condition signals: allogeneic hematopoietic cell transplantation with graft depleted of TCRalphabeta T cells and CD19 B cells. The children who served as transplant recipients had been given grafts of TCRalphabeta/CD19-depleted allogeneic hematopoietic cells.

The germline V gene gives CDR1 as SGHDT and CDR2 as YYEEEE. The CDR3 has 17 amino acids, counting the end cysteine and phenylalanine. The only DNA kept is the CDR3, 51 bases in frame from the first base. Trimmed from V: 1 base; trimmed from J: 5 bases; junction bases lacking a gene match: 11. The chain is assembled from TRBV5-6 and TRBJ2-5; TRBD2 agrees with 10 junctional bases. The sequencing used PBMCs, collected before TCRalphabeta/CD19-depleted stem cell transplant. The receptor comes from a girl aged 2-9 years with congenital amegakaryocytic thrombocytopenia, due to receive a stem cell transplant. The DNA sequence is given as TGTGCCAGCAGCTTGTCTGGACTAGCGGTATCTTGGGAGACCCAGTACTTC. Translated, it reads CASSLSGLAVSWETQYF.